A single sample gave rise to the 18 T cell receptor beta chains below, sequenced in a study of cytomegalovirus exposure and HLA in healthy donors. PCR used 60 Vbeta primers and 13 Jbeta primers. Repertoires were generated with immunoSEQ multiplex PCR, while TCRdb's copy carries only in-frame clones and drops some. The data contain some 130,000 clones, around 80% of them seen just once; the ten biggest clones take up 4.5% to 5%. The sample was PBMCs. The receptor set was obtained from a man between 25 and 39 years old in good health.

This chain uses TRBV6-5 with TRBJ2-1; 7 positions match TRBD2. Germline CDR1 reads MNHEY; CDR2 reads SVGAGI. The CDR3 sequence is 15 residues long. After removal of 6 bases from V and 5 bases from J, the junction contained 10 bases not matched to a gene. CDR3 in amino acids: CASRRAAGGNNEQFF. The CDR3 bases are TGTGCCAGCAGGCGAGCGGCCGGGGGGAACAATGAGCAGTTCTTC.

The V call is TRBV5-1, the J call TRBJ2-3; 11 bases match TRBD2. The junction had 7 bases not matched to a gene; V was cut back by 4 bases and J by 6 bases. The CDR3 is 15 amino acids. The germline gives CDR1 SGHRS, CDR2 YFSETQ. The CDR3: CASSATSGSADTQYF. DNA for the CDR3: TGCGCCAGCAGCGCTACTAGCGGGAGTGCGGATACGCAGTATTTT.

In this sample, this clone turned up once. This chain connects TRBV5-1 to TRBJ2-1; 7 bases are shared with TRBD2. With 0 bases clipped from V and 0 bases from J, the junction kept 3 bases outside the gene matches. Per germline, CDR1 SGHRS and CDR2 YFSETQ. This CDR3 is built from 16 residues. CDR3 sequence (DNA): TGCGCCAGCAGCTTGGCGGGAGGTCCCTCCTACAATGAGCAGTTCTTC. Translated, it gives CASSLAGGPSYNEQFF.

V gene TRBV5-1 combines with J gene TRBJ2-5; 10 nucleotides match TRBD1. The DNA end lines up better with TRBJ2-7; the J call may be wrong. This CDR3 comprises 15 residues. The germline V gene encodes CDR1 SGHRS and CDR2 YFSETQ. CDR3: CASSLWGTGVNEQYF. The CDR3 DNA follows: TGCGCCAGCAGCTTGTGGGGGACAGGGGTAAACGAGCAGTACTTC.

This clone appeared a few times. V gene TRBV27 combines with J gene TRBJ1-1, with D perhaps TRBD1 (6 bases). The CDR3 runs to 14 residues. Germline loops: CDR1 MNHEY, CDR2 SMNVEV (reference sequence). Between the trimmed V and J ends, which lost 8 bases and 2 bases, there was a span of 15 bases. The CDR3 loop is CASQQGGKNTEAFF. The DNA for the CDR3 is TGTGCCAGCCAACAGGGTGGAAAAAACACTGAAGCTTTCTTT.

Note on this clone: Because the CDR3 is missing its conserved closing phenylalanine or tryptophan, this is likely a read error. The CDR3 sequence is CASSPGGLGYGYTL. Here the CDR3 DNA reads TGTGCCAGCTCACCGGGAGGCCTGGGGTATGGCTACACCCTC. The chain employs TRBV18 and TRBJ1-2, with D uncertain. CDR1 and CDR2 from the germline V gene are KGHSH and LQKENI. The CDR3 is 14 residues long. Trimming took 3 bases from V and 5 from J, leaving 13 bases between them.

V usage is TRBV6-6 and J usage is TRBJ1-2, with a weak D call TRBD1 (6 bases). Trimming removed 6 bases at V and 0 bases at J, with 14 bases between. The length of the CDR3 is 15 residues. Germline-derived CDR1 and CDR2 are MNHNY and SVGAGI (reference sequence). The CDR3 nucleotides read TGTGCCAGCAGCTCCTCAGGGGCTGCTAACTATGGCTACACCTTC. Translated: CASSSSGAANYGYTF.

The CDR3: CASSGTDEKLFF. The CDR3 DNA sequence: TGTGCCAGCAGCGGGACAGACGAAAAACTGTTTTTT. This chain links TRBV5-6 with TRBJ1-4; 7 bases match TRBD1. The junction had 2 bases not matched to a gene; V was cut back by 4 bases and J by 8 bases. Germline V lookup: CDR1 SGHDT, CDR2 YYEEEE. The CDR3 spans 12 residues.

This chain connects TRBV11-2 to TRBJ2-7; D is possibly TRBD1 (6 bases). Germline CDR1 is SGHAT and CDR2 is FQNNGV. Trimming stripped 4 bases from V and 0 bases from J, with 13 bases between. The length of the CDR3 is 15 residues. This chain's CDR3 is CASSSLGQSSYEQYF. The CDR3 bases are TGTGCCAGCAGCTCATTAGGACAGAGCTCCTACGAGCAGTACTTC.

The chain carries TRBV7-6 and TRBJ2-1; the D gene is possibly TRBD2 (6 bases). The germline gives CDR1 SGHVS, CDR2 FNYEAQ. Trimming removed 4 bases from V and 12 bases from J, with 16 bases in between. This CDR3 has 13 residues. The CDR3 is CASSWSQAGGQFF. The CDR3 bases are TGTGCCAGCAGCTGGAGCCAGGCCGGGGGGCAGTTCTTC.

The gene calls are TRBV5-1 and TRBJ2-1; 7 positions agree with TRBD2. Trimming cost V 4 bases and J 8 bases; bases outside gene matches: 6. CDR3 length equals 13 residues. Looked up from germline, CDR1 is SGHRS and CDR2 is YFSETQ. The CDR3 DNA is TGCGCCAGCAGCCAAGGGCTAGCGGATGAGCAGTTCTTC. Translating it yields CASSQGLADEQFF.

The V and J genes are TRBV15 and TRBJ2-7; TRBD1 matches at 7 bases. V gave up 3 bases and J gave up 7 bases; unmatched junction bases: 9. This CDR3 is built from 14 residues. CDR1 is LNHNV and CDR2 is YYDKDF in the germline V gene (reference sequence). The CDR3 DNA follows: TGTGCCACCAGCAGCTTAACAGGGGTCGTTGAGCAGTACTTC. As protein: CATSSLTGVVEQYF.

V gene TRBV27 combines with J gene TRBJ2-3; tentative D call: TRBD1 (6 bases). Trimming removed 10 bases from V and 6 bases from J, with 17 bases in between. CDR1 is MNHEY, CDR2 SMNVEV, per germline (reference sequence). CDR3 size: 13 residues. The DNA for the CDR3 is TGTGCCACCGAAGGGGGATCCAGGGATACGCAGTATTTT. Protein sequence: CATEGGSRDTQYF.

The V call is TRBV4-1, the J call TRBJ2-2, with D possibly TRBD2 on 6 matching bases. This CDR3 spans 15 amino acids. The germline V and J ends were trimmed by 1 base and 5 bases, with 11 bases remaining between them. CDR1 is MGHRA, CDR2 YSYEKL, per germline. The CDR3 spells CASSQGRAPTGELFF. DNA for the CDR3: TGCGCCAGCAGCCAAGGGAGGGCCCCAACCGGGGAGCTGTTTTTT.

The chain couples TRBV7-2 to TRBJ2-1; the D gene is possibly TRBD1 (6 bases). This CDR3 spans 15 amino acids. The V gene's germline CDR1 is SGHTA and CDR2 FQGNSA. Trimming removed 6 bases from V and 2 bases from J, with 14 bases in between. CDR3 in DNA: TGTGCCAGCAGACCACAGGGACCCACCTACAATGAGCAGTTCTTC. Protein product: CASRPQGPTYNEQFF.

This chain joins TRBV7-9 and TRBJ2-4, with D perhaps TRBD1 (5 bases). The CDR3 sequence is 14 residues long. Germline lookup yields CDR1 SEHNR and CDR2 FQNEAQ (reference sequence). V lost 2 bases, J lost 4 bases, and 9 bases lay in between. CDR3 DNA sequence: TGTGCCAGCAGCTTAAAGGGGCAAAAAAACATTCAGTACTTC. Translating gives CASSLKGQKNIQYF.

The V gene is TRBV15, the J gene TRBJ2-5; possible D gene TRBD2, 7 bases. In germline, CDR1 is LNHNV, CDR2 YYDKDF (reference sequence). This CDR3 has 16 residues. The V end lost 1 base, the J end lost 5 bases, and 17 bases lay between the germline ends. The DNA for the CDR3 is TGTGCCACCAGCAGAGGATCTAGCGGAGGGGGGGAGACCCAGTACTTC. This translates into CATSRGSSGGGETQYF.

The chain couples TRBV7-8 to TRBJ1-4; D is unclear. CDR3 size: 16 residues. CDR1 and CDR2 from the germline V gene are SGHVS and FQNEAQ. Trimming stripped 1 base from V and 6 bases from J, with 15 bases between. The CDR3 DNA reads as TGTGCCAGCAGCTTAGGGCCGCGGAATTTTGATGAAAAACTGTTTTTT. Its protein is CASSLGPRNFDEKLFF. The complete variable domain, with remaining parts taken from reference TRBV7-8 and TRBJ1-4, reads GAGVSQSPRYKVAKRGQDVALRCDPISGHVSLFWYQQALGQGPEFLTYFQNEAQLDKSGLPSDRFFAERPEGSVSTLKIQRTQQEDSAVYLCASSLGPRNFDEKLFFGSGTQLSVL.